This T cell receptor beta chain was recovered during a study of shared clonotypes between healthy human individuals. Source study methods: Filtering of immunoSEQ junctional sequences could not match full-length read filtering. Produced via immunoSEQ multiplex PCR; TCRdb's table is partial and in-frame only. V and J calls and clone size are given by that table; D and trimming were obtained from the DNA. The table lists about 2 million clones, roughly 94% of them singletons. V was shortened by 4 bases and J by 1 base, with 13 bases between the two germline ends. This CDR3 is built from 15 residues. The germline V gene has CDR1 SGHRS and CDR2 YFSETQ.

The chain has TRBV5-1 and TRBJ2-3; perhaps D is TRBD1 or TRBD2 (5 bases each). The sample taken for sequencing was naive CD4+ T cells sorted from blood. Subset of the sample: CD45RA+ positively selected. The receptor was derived from a man aged 18 to 30 in good health. CDR3 coding DNA: TGCGCCAGCAGCCCACAGGTGGGGGGCACAGATACGCAGTATTTT. Protein: CASSPQVGGTDTQYF.